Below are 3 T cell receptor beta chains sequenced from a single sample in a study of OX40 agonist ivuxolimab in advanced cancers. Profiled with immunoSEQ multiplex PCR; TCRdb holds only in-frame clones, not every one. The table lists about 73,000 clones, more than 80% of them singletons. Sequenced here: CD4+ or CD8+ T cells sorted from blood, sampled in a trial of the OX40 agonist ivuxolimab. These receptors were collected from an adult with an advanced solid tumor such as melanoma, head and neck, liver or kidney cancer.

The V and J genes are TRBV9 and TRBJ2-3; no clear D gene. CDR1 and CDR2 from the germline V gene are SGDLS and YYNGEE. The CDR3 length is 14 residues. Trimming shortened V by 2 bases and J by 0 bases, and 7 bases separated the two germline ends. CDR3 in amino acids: CASSVTSSTDTQYF. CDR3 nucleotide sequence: TGTGCCAGCAGCGTTACGTCGAGCACAGATACGCAGTATTTT.

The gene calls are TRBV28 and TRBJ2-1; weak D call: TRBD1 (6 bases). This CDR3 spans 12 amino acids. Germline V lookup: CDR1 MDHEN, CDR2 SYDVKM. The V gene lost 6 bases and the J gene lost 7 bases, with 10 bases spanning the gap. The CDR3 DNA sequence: TGTGCCAGCAGAGACAGGCGTAATGAGCAGTTCTTC. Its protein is CASRDRRNEQFF.

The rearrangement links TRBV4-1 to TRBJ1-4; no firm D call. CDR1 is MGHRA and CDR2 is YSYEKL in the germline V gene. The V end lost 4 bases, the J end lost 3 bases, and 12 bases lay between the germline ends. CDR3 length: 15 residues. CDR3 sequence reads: CASSLRESANEKLFF. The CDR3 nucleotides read TGCGCCAGCAGCCTAAGGGAGTCGGCTAATGAAAAACTGTTTTTT.